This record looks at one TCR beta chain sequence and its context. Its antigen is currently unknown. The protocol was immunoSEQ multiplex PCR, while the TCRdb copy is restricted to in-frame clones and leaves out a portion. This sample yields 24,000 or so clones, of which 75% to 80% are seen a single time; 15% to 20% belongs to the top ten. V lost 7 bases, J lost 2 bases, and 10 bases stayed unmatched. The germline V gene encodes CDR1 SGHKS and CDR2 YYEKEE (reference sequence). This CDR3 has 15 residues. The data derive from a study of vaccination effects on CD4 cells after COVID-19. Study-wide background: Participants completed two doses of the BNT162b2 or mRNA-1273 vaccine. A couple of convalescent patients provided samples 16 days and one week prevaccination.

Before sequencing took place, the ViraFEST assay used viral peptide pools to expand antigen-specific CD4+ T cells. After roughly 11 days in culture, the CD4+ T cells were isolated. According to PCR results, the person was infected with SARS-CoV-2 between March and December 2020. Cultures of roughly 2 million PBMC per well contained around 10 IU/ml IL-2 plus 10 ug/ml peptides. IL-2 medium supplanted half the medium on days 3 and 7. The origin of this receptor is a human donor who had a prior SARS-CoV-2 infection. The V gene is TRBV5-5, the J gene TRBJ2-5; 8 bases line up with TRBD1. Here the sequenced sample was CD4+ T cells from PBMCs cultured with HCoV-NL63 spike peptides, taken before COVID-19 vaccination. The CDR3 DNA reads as TGTGCCAGCGAGCTCTTACAGGGGGTTCAAGAGACCCAGTACTTC. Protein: CASELLQGVQETQYF.